The 29 T cell receptor beta chains reported below all come from one sample, sequenced in a study of blood T cells in healthy people across ages. A second about 7 to 12 cycle PCR used barcoded and J-beta primers. TCRdb re-called the 5' RACE reads with MiXCR, one entry per CDR3 protein. Among about 680,000 distinct CDR3 sequences listed, around 49% were seen once. The specimen sequenced was blood. All receptors derive from a woman in her sixties in good health.

The CDR3 nucleotides read TGTGCCAGCAGCAGAAAGGGACCGTCCTACGAGCAGTACTTC. It is translated as CASSRKGPSYEQYF. The chain combines TRBV7-2 with TRBJ2-7, with D perhaps given as TRBD1 or TRBD2 (5 bases each). The CDR3 has 14 amino acids. V was cut by 5 bases and J by 1 base, with 12 bases left in between. Germline V gene sequence: CDR1 SGHTA, CDR2 FQGNSA.

This clonotype was seen just once. A single base separates this from a much larger clone, so it may be a read error. This sequence joins TRBV7-9 and TRBJ1-6, with D perhaps matching TRBD1 (6 bases). This CDR3 comprises 16 residues. Germline values: CDR1 SEHNR, CDR2 FQNEAQ (reference sequence). The CDR3, as DNA: TGTGCCGGCAGCTTAGTAACAACAGGGCGTAATTCACCCCTCCACTTT. The encoded protein is CAGSLVTTGRNSPLHF.

This clonotype was counted a few times. J is TRBJ2-5 and V is TRBV3-1; 9 nucleotides align to TRBD2. With the DNA end fitting TRBJ2-7 better, the J assignment may be wrong. The length of the CDR3 is 17 residues. Germline V gene data show CDR1 as LGHDT and CDR2 as YNNKEL (reference sequence). CDR3 sequence: CASSHLSVGGRASEQYF. The CDR3 bases are TGTGCCAGCAGCCATTTATCTGTCGGCGGGAGGGCCTCCGAGCAGTACTTC.

This clonotype has more than one count but fewer than ten. The V gene is TRBV20-1, the J gene TRBJ1-6, with D possibly being TRBD1 (6 bases). With 5 bases removed from V and 9 bases from J, the gap between germline ends came to 20 bases. The length of the CDR3 is 15 residues. The germline gives CDR1 DFQATT, CDR2 SNEGSKA (reference sequence). DNA for the CDR3: TGCAGTGCTTTCCAAACAGGGACGGGTGGTTCACCCCTCCACTTT. Protein: CSAFQTGTGGSPLHF.

The chain employs TRBV6-5 and TRBJ2-7, with D perhaps given as TRBD1 or TRBD2 (5 bases each). V was trimmed by 6 bases and J by 4 bases, leaving 16 bases between them. The CDR3 covers 14 residues. CDR1 is MNHEY, CDR2 SVGAGI, per germline. The CDR3 DNA reads TGTGCCAGCAGCCACCGGGGCCCTCTGTACGAGCAGTACTTC. Its protein product is CASSHRGPLYEQYF.

CDR3 in DNA: TGTGCCAGCAGCTTGGGTCGGGGCCGGGACTATGGCTACACCTTC. It translates to CASSLGRGRDYGYTF. The V call is TRBV5-8, the J call TRBJ1-2, with D tentatively TRBD1 (5 bases). The CDR3 has 15 amino acids. Germline loops: CDR1 SGHTS, CDR2 YDEGEE. V was clipped by 0 bases and J by 3 bases, with 12 bases between them.

This clonotype has a count of ten or more. The V and J genes are TRBV25-1 and TRBJ2-2, with 12 bases aligning to TRBD1. CDR1 and CDR2 from the germline V gene are MGHDK and SYGVNS. This CDR3 spans 15 amino acids. The trim removed 3 bases at V and 6 bases at J, leaving 2 bases unmatched. The DNA for the CDR3 is TGTGCCAGCAGTGAGGGGACAGGGGGCTCCGGGGAGCTGTTTTTT. It yields the protein CASSEGTGGSGELFF. The entire variable domain, with the rest obtained from reference TRBV25-1 and TRBJ2-2, is as follows: EADIYQTPRYLVIGTGKKITLECSQTMGHDKMYWYQQDPGMELHLIHYSYGVNSTEKGDLSSESTVSRIRTEHFPLTLESARPSHTSQYLCASSEGTGGSGELFFGEGSRLTVL.

The rearrangement joins TRBV2 to TRBJ2-4; a possible D gene is TRBD1 (6 bases). The CDR3 has 14 amino acids. V lost 6 bases and J lost 6, with 15 bases in between. The germline V gene encodes CDR1 SNHLY and CDR2 FYNNEI. The CDR3 spells CASSTDRVGNIQYF. DNA for the CDR3: TGTGCCAGCAGCACGGACAGAGTGGGAAACATTCAGTACTTC.

This clonotype was detected ten times or more. V usage is TRBV29-1 and J usage is TRBJ2-1; TRBD2 agrees at 9 bases. V gave up 2 bases and J gave up 5 bases; unmatched junction bases: 7. Germline lookup yields CDR1 SQVTM and CDR2 ANQGSEA. This CDR3 has 15 amino acids. CDR3 in DNA: TGCAGCGTTGAAAGGGGGAGCGGGAGGAACAATGAGCAGTTCTTC. Encoded protein: CSVERGSGRNNEQFF.

This clonotype turned up a few times. The V call is TRBV20-1, the J call TRBJ2-7; 7 positions agree with TRBD1. The CDR3 is 11 residues long. Germline-derived CDR1 and CDR2 are DFQATT and SNEGSKA (reference sequence). V lost 4 bases, J lost 5 bases, and 2 bases stayed unmatched. CDR3 in amino acids: CSATQGDEQYF. The DNA of the CDR3 is TGCAGTGCTACCCAGGGGGACGAGCAGTACTTC.

This clonotype was seen only once. V gene TRBV20-1 combines with J gene TRBJ1-4, with TRBD1 matching over 9 bases. With 6 bases clipped from V and 8 bases from J, the junction kept 13 bases outside the gene matches. Germline CDR1 is DFQATT and CDR2 is SNEGSKA (reference sequence). The CDR3 is 15 residues long. CDR3 coding DNA: TGCAGTGCCCCCCCGGCGGGACAGGGAAGCGAAAAACTGTTTTTT. Its translation is CSAPPAGQGSEKLFF.

This rearrangement joins TRBV27 to TRBJ2-1; 7 bases map to TRBD2. Germline V gene lookup returns CDR1 MNHEY and CDR2 SMNVEV (reference sequence). V lost 8 bases to trimming and J lost 7 bases; unmatched junction nucleotides: 8. The CDR3 runs 13 residues. Here the CDR3 DNA reads TGTGCCAGCGCCCTCCGCGGGGGAAATGAGCAGTTCTTC. Translating it yields CASALRGGNEQFF.

V is TRBV6-2 or TRBV6-3 and J is TRBJ1-4; 7 bases map to TRBD1. V was pared by 6 bases and J by 7 bases, with 11 bases of the junction left unmatched. The length of the CDR3 is 15 residues. CDR1 MNHEY and CDR2 SVGEGT come from the germline V gene. The CDR3 reads CASSLTGTVREKLFF. The CDR3 DNA follows: TGTGCCAGCAGCCTCACCGGGACAGTCCGTGAAAAACTGTTTTTT.

This clonotype appeared a single time. The chain has TRBV20-1 and TRBJ2-3; possibly TRBD1 for D (5 bases). Germline V CDR1 and CDR2: DFQATT, SNEGSKA (reference sequence). V gave up 0 bases and J gave up 0 bases, with 10 bases separating them. This CDR3 comprises 15 residues. The CDR3 sequence is CSARDGAQSTDTQYF. For the CDR3, the DNA is TGCAGTGCTAGAGATGGGGCACAGAGCACAGATACGCAGTATTTT.

This chain links TRBV4-3 with TRBJ2-3, with 10 nucleotides matching TRBD2. The V gene's germline CDR1 is LGHNA and CDR2 YSLEER. The V and J ends lost 0 bases and 5 bases, in that order; junction bases with no gene match: 5. CDR3 size: 16 residues. The chain's CDR3 is CASSQDLAGAGDTQYF. CDR3 DNA: TGCGCCAGCAGCCAAGACCTAGCGGGAGCGGGAGATACGCAGTATTTT.

This clonotype was found a few times. The chain recombines TRBV29-1 with TRBJ2-7, with unresolved D. The germline CDR1 and CDR2 sequences are SQVTM and ANQGSEA. This CDR3 is 12 amino acids long. Deletions cut 4 bases from V and 2 bases from J, with 9 bases between. The CDR3 loop is CSVARSTYEQYF. The DNA for the CDR3 is TGCAGCGTTGCAAGGAGTACCTACGAGCAGTACTTC.

The CDR3 sequence is CASSSMGGDYNEQFF. The CDR3, as DNA: TGTGCCAGCTCATCGATGGGGGGGGATTACAATGAGCAGTTCTTC. The rearrangement uses TRBV18 and TRBJ2-1, with 7 bases aligning to TRBD2. Germline lookup yields CDR1 KGHSH and CDR2 LQKENI. J was trimmed by 4 bases and V by 5 bases; bases with no gene match: 8. The CDR3 runs 15 residues.

The gene calls are TRBV20-1 and TRBJ2-1, with TRBD2 identical over 7 bases. There are 16 residues in the CDR3. The V and J ends lost 0 bases and 2 bases, in that order; junction bases with no gene match: 7. The germline V gene encodes CDR1 DFQATT and CDR2 SNEGSKA (reference sequence). CDR3 nucleotides: TGCAGTGCTAGAGATTTAGCGGGTGAGACCTACAATGAGCAGTTCTTC. Translating gives CSARDLAGETYNEQFF.

V is TRBV20-1 and J is TRBJ2-7; D is unclear. The CDR3 extends over 14 amino acids. The V end was cut by 0 bases, the J end by 3 bases, with 12 bases between. Germline V gene sequence: CDR1 DFQATT, CDR2 SNEGSKA (reference sequence). CDR3 loop: CSARDRAGYYEQYF. DNA for the CDR3: TGCAGTGCTAGAGATCGAGCAGGATACTACGAGCAGTACTTC.

Ten or more counts support this clonotype. The chain couples TRBV20-1 to TRBJ2-1, with D tentatively TRBD1 or TRBD2 (5 bases each). CDR1 DFQATT and CDR2 SNEGSKA come from the germline V gene (reference sequence). The CDR3 is made up of 13 amino acids. V dropped 5 bases and J dropped 8 bases, with 16 bases sitting between them. The CDR3 nucleotides read TGCAGTGCTCCGGCAGGGAACGGGGATGAGCAGTTCTTC. Its translation: CSAPAGNGDEQFF.

This clonotype has a handful of counts. The chain recombines TRBV9 with TRBJ2-1; D is possibly TRBD1 or TRBD2 (6 bases each). Trimming left V 4 bases short and J 7 bases short, with 9 bases between. The V gene's germline CDR1 is SGDLS and CDR2 YYNGEE. The CDR3 sequence is 12 residues long. Here the CDR3 reads CASSKGGNEQFF. The CDR3 DNA reads TGTGCCAGCAGCAAAGGGGGGAATGAGCAGTTCTTC. Full variable domain (outside the CDR3, taken from reference TRBV9 and TRBJ2-1): DSGVTQTPKHLITATGQRVTLRCSPRSGDLSVYWYQQSLDQGLQFLIQYYNGEERAKGNILERFSAQQFPDLHSELNLSSLELGDSALYFCASSKGGNEQFFGPGTRLTVL.

This chain links TRBV20-1 with TRBJ2-3; D is uncertain. V was shortened by 3 bases and J by 5 bases, with 9 bases between the two germline ends. Germline CDR1 DFQATT, CDR2 SNEGSKA (reference sequence). The length of the CDR3 is 12 residues. This CDR3 reads CSARLPQDTQYF. The CDR3 bases are TGCAGTGCTAGGCTGCCCCAAGATACGCAGTATTTT.

About this clonotype: A read error may account for a junction end that differs from germline. J is TRBJ2-1 and V is TRBV6-5; maybe TRBD2 (6 bases). CDR3 size: 20 residues. From germline, CDR1 is MNHEY and CDR2 SVGAGI. This CDR3 is CASSYSISRWGRGSGNEQFF. The CDR3 region has the DNA TGTGCTAGCAGTTACTCGATCAGCAGGTGGGGTCGGGGGTCGGGTAATGAGCAGTTCTTC.

This clonotype was seen a handful of times. The V call is TRBV6-1, the J call TRBJ2-5, with 9 nucleotides matching TRBD1. Trimming at V came to 4 bases and at J to 3 bases, leaving 3 bases not matched to a gene. CDR1 and CDR2 from the germline V gene are MNHNS and SASEGT. This CDR3 spans 14 amino acids. CDR3 loop: CASSVGTGKETQYF. The DNA of the CDR3 is TGTGCCAGCAGTGTTGGGACAGGGAAAGAGACCCAGTACTTC.

In this sample, this clonotype turned up many times. This chain uses TRBV4-2 with TRBJ1-2; D not resolved. Germline CDR1 LGHNA, CDR2 YNFKEQ. This CDR3 comprises 14 residues. The germline V and J ends were trimmed by 1 base and 4 bases, with 10 bases remaining between them. The CDR3 nucleotides are TGTGCCAGCAGCCAAGTTGGCCAAGGCTATGGCTACACCTTC. This translates into CASSQVGQGYGYTF.

This chain links TRBV4-3 with TRBJ2-5; 10 nucleotides line up with TRBD2. The germline V gene has CDR1 LGHNA and CDR2 YSLEER. The V and J ends lost 0 bases and 3 bases, in that order; junction bases with no gene match: 1. CDR3 length equals 15 residues. CDR3 amino acids: CASSQDGLAEETQYF. In DNA, the CDR3 is TGCGCCAGCAGCCAAGACGGACTAGCGGAAGAGACCCAGTACTTC.

The chain uses TRBV10-3 and TRBJ2-3, with 9 bases matching TRBD2. The ends lost 6 bases at V and 3 bases at J; junction bases unmatched: 10. The CDR3 is made up of 16 amino acids. Germline CDR1 is ENHRY and CDR2 is SYGVKD. CDR3 in DNA: TGTGCCATCAGCAGATCGGCTAGCGGGACAACAGATACGCAGTATTTT. It translates to CAISRSASGTTDTQYF.

The rearrangement links TRBV7-2 to TRBJ2-7; perhaps TRBD2 as D (6 bases). Germline V CDR1 and CDR2: SGHTA, FQGNSA. V shed 4 bases and J shed 7 bases, with 17 bases lying between them. The length of the CDR3 is 14 residues. This CDR3 is CASSSGGFNNEQYF. For the CDR3, the DNA is TGTGCCAGCAGCTCTGGGGGGTTCAACAATGAGCAGTACTTC. Supplemented by reference TRBV7-2 and TRBJ2-7, the full variable domain reads GAGVSQSPSNKVTEKGKDVELRCDPISGHTALYWYRQSLGQGLEFLIYFQGNSAPDKSGLPSDRFSAERTGGSVSTLTIQRTQQEDSAVYLCASSSGGFNNEQYFGPGTRLTVT.

The chain carries TRBV6-2 or TRBV6-3 and TRBJ1-1; 7 bases map to TRBD1. The length of the CDR3 is 15 residues. Germline V gene lookup returns CDR1 MNHEY and CDR2 SVGEGT. V was pared by 0 bases and J by 0 bases, with 1 base of the junction left unmatched. The CDR3: CASSYSTGMNTEAFF. CDR3 sequence (DNA): TGTGCCAGCAGTTACTCGACAGGGATGAACACTGAAGCTTTCTTT.